This passage covers 6 T cell receptor beta chains from one sample sequenced in a study of spatial heterogeneity in lung cancer. TCRdb reanalysed the 5' RACE reads using MiXCR and keeps one entry per CDR3 protein. The sample shows around 40,000 distinct CDR3 sequences, roughly 5.2% of them seen only once. As for time point: sample taken at primary tumor resection. No cells were sorted before sequencing. The whole RNA sequenced was extracted from tumor, nontumor lung or frozen PBMC. The input for sequencing was PBMCs, taken at surgery. The source of these receptors is a male donor with early-stage non-small cell lung cancer.

In regard to this clonotype: This may be a read error, as it is one base from a much larger clone. CDR3 in amino acids: CASSSGTSANTEAFF. The CDR3 DNA reads as TGTGCCAGCTCATCAGGGACGTCTGCGAACACTGAAGCTTTCTTT. The chain joins TRBV18 to TRBJ1-1; TRBD1 is a possible D gene (5 bases). The germline gives CDR1 KGHSH, CDR2 LQKENI. The CDR3 totals 15 residues. The ends were cut back, 5 bases at V and 1 base at J, with 14 bases in the middle.

Only a few counts were recorded for this clonotype. The chain employs TRBV5-4 and TRBJ1-1; TRBD1 aligns across 7 bases. With 1 base clipped from V and 0 bases from J, the junction kept 6 bases outside the gene matches. The germline V gene has CDR1 SGHNT and CDR2 YYREEE (reference sequence). The length of the CDR3 is 16 residues. As DNA, the CDR3 is TGTGCCAGCAGCTTGATGGGACAGCTCTTGAACACTGAAGCTTTCTTT. It encodes CASSLMGQLLNTEAFF.

This clonotype was counted between two and nine times. The rearrangement joins TRBV30 to TRBJ2-1; 9 bases are a match to TRBD1. Germline V lookup: CDR1 GTSNPN, CDR2 SVGIG (reference sequence). The CDR3 runs to 13 residues. Trimming took 4 bases from V and 6 from J; bases not matched to a gene: 4. The CDR3 coding sequence is TGTGCCTGGATCCTGGGACAGGGCAATGAGCAGTTCTTC. Translating gives CAWILGQGNEQFF. Full variable domain (remainder filled in from reference TRBV30 and TRBJ2-1): SQTIHQWPATLVQPVGSPLSLECTVEGTSNPNLYWYRQAAGRGLQLLFYSVGIGQISSEVPQNLSASRPQDRQFILSSKKLLLSDSGFYLCAWILGQGNEQFFGPGTRLTVL.

This clonotype has a handful of counts. This chain links TRBV21-1 with TRBJ2-3; TRBD1, the table's D call, was not compared with the DNA. TRBV21-1 is flagged as a pseudogene. There are 13 residues in the CDR3. The CDR3, as DNA: TGTGCCAGCAGGAGACAGGGCTCAGATACGCAGTATTTT. It specifies CASRRQGSDTQYF.

The V gene is TRBV11-2, the J gene TRBJ2-2; D remains unclear. This CDR3 region has 17 residues. Trimming left V 0 bases short and J 0 bases short, with 11 bases between. Germline values: CDR1 SGHAT, CDR2 FQNNGV. Here the CDR3 reads CASSLDRDRANTGELFF. CDR3 sequence (DNA): TGTGCCAGCAGCTTAGATCGAGATAGGGCGAACACCGGGGAGCTGTTTTTT.

This clonotype was seen a handful of times. The V call is TRBV3-1, the J call TRBJ1-5; no definite D call. Per the germline V gene, CDR1 is LGHDT and CDR2 is YNNKEL (reference sequence). The CDR3 extends over 15 amino acids. Trimming shortened V by 1 base and J by 6 bases, and 13 bases separated the two germline ends. CDR3 amino acids: CASSQGEARGQPQHF. CDR3 coding DNA: TGTGCCAGCAGCCAAGGAGAGGCTCGCGGTCAGCCCCAGCATTTT.